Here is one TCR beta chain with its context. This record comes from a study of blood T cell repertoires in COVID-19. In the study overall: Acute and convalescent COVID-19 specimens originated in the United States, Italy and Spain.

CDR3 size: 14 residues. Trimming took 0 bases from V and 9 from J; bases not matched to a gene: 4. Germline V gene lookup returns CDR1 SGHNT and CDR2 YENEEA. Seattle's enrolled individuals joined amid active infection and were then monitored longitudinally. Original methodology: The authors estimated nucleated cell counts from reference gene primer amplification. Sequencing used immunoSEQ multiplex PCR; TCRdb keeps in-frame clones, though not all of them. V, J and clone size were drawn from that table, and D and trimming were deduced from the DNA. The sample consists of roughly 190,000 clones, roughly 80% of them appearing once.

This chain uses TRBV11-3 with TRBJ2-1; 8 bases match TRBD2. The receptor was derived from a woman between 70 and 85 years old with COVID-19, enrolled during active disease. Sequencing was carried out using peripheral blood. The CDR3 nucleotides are TGTGCCAGCAGCTTAGATCCGGGGGGGAGTGAGCAGTTCTTC. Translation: CASSLDPGGSEQFF.